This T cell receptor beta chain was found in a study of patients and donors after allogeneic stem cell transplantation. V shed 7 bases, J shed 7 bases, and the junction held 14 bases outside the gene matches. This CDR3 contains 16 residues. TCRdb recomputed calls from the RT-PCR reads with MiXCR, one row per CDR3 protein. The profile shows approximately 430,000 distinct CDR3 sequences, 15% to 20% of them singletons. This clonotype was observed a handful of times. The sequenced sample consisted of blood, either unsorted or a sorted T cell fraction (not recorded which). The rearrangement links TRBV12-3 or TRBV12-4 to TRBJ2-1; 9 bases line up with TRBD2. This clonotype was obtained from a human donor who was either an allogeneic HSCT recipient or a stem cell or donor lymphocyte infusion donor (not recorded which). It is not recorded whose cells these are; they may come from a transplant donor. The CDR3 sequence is CASTRGERGAPNEQFF. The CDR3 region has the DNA TGTGCCAGCACCCGAGGGGAGCGGGGGGCACCTAATGAGCAGTTCTTC.